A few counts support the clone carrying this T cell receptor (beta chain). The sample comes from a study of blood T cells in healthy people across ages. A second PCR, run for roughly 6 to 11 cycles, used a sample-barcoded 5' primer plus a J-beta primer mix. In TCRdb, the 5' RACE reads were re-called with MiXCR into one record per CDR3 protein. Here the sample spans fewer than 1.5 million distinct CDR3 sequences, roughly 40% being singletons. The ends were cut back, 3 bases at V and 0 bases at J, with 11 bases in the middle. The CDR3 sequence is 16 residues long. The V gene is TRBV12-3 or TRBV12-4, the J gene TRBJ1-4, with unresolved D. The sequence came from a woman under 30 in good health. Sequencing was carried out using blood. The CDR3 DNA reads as TGTGCCAGCAGTTTGTGGCAGCCGGCAACTAATGAAAAACTGTTTTTT. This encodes CASSLWQPATNEKLFF.